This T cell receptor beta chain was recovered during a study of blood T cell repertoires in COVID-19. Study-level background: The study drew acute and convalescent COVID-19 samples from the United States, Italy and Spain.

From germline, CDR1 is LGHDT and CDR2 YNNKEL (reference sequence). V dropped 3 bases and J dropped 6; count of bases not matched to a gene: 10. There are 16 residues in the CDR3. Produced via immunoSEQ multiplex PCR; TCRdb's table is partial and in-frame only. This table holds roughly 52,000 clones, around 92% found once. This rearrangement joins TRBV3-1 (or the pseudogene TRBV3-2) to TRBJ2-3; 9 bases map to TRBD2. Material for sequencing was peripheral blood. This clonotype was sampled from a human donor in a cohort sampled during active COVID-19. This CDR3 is CASSQRGGGAADTQYF. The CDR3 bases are TGTGCCAGCAGCCAGCGAGGCGGGGGGGCCGCGGATACGCAGTATTTT.